These 20 T cell receptor beta chains share one sample of origin, sequenced in a study of cytomegalovirus exposure and HLA in healthy donors. PCR employed 60 Vbeta and 13 Jbeta primers. The table came from immunoSEQ multiplex PCR; TCRdb's copy has only in-frame clones and leaves some out. This sample has around 120,000 clones, with 74% found just once. Sequencing used PBMCs. Source of these receptors: a middle-aged man in good health and CMV-seropositive.

CDR3 sequence reads: CASRGQGASYEQYF. The CDR3, as DNA: TGTGCCAGCAGAGGGCAGGGGGCCTCCTACGAGCAGTACTTC. J is TRBJ2-7 and V is TRBV2, with 8 bases that match TRBD1. The germline V gene has CDR1 SNHLY and CDR2 FYNNEI. CDR3 length equals 14 residues. V lost 6 bases to trimming and J lost 0 bases; unmatched junction nucleotides: 4.

There are a few counts of this clone. The V gene is TRBV19, the J gene TRBJ2-1; 7 bases fit TRBD2. Germline CDR1 and CDR2: LNHDA and SQIVND (reference sequence). V shed 2 bases, J shed 0 bases, and the junction held 10 bases outside the gene matches. This CDR3 has 18 residues. The CDR3 DNA sequence: TGTGCCAGTAGTATAACTCCTCCGGGCGGGAGCTCCTACAATGAGCAGTTCTTC. Translated: CASSITPPGGSSYNEQFF.

This chain links TRBV18 with TRBJ1-5, with 7 bases matching TRBD1. The CDR3 covers 18 residues. Germline trimming cut 1 base from V and 1 base from J; bases unmatched to any gene: 10. CDR1 KGHSH and CDR2 LQKENI come from the germline V gene. Here the CDR3 reads CASSPRPTGTDSNQPQHF. The DNA of the CDR3 is TGTGCCAGCTCACCACGTCCAACTGGGACAGACAGCAATCAGCCCCAGCATTTT.

The chain employs TRBV7-9 and TRBJ1-1, with TRBD1 matching over 9 bases. V was pared by 5 bases and J by 4 bases, with 5 bases of the junction left unmatched. Germline CDR1 SEHNR, CDR2 FQNEAQ (reference sequence). This CDR3 has 14 amino acids. CDR3 coding DNA: TGTGCCAGCAGCCCCGACAGGGGGAGCACTGAAGCTTTCTTT. Translated, it gives CASSPDRGSTEAFF.

Only one count was recorded for this clone. V gene TRBV28 combines with J gene TRBJ1-5; the match to TRBD1 covers 11 bases. The CDR3 runs 17 residues. J lost 4 bases, V lost 2 bases, and 7 bases had no gene match. The germline gives CDR1 MDHEN, CDR2 SYDVKM. The CDR3 DNA is TGTGCCAGCAGTTTAGGCGTCGGGACAGGGGGAAATCAGCCCCAGCATTTT. Protein sequence: CASSLGVGTGGNQPQHF.

DNA of the CDR3: TGCAGCGTTGTAGTGGAGACTTGGAATGAGCAGTTCTTC. Protein product: CSVVVETWNEQFF. This chain links TRBV29-1 with TRBJ2-1; D is uncertain. The CDR3 consists of 13 residues. V lost 4 bases to trimming and J lost 7 bases, with 14 bases between them. Germline V CDR1 and CDR2: SQVTM, ANQGSEA.

This CDR3 reads CASSLAGGGNGAFF. The CDR3 DNA reads TGTGCCAGCAGCTTAGCGGGGGGTGGTAATGGTGCTTTCTTT. V usage is TRBV7-9 and J usage is TRBJ1-1; D is perhaps TRBD1 (5 bases). Looked up from germline, CDR1 is SEHNR and CDR2 is FQNEAQ (reference sequence). Trimming took off 0 bases at V and 11 bases at J, with 16 bases between the two ends. This CDR3 is built from 14 residues.

This clone occurred a few times. This chain uses TRBV5-1 with TRBJ2-7; possibly TRBD1 for D (8 bases). Trimming took off 4 bases at V and 6 bases at J, with 17 bases between the two ends. The CDR3 loop spans 14 amino acids. In germline, CDR1 is SGHRS, CDR2 YFSETQ. CDR3 loop: CASSPQGGVGEQYF. In DNA form, the CDR3 reads TGCGCCAGCAGCCCACAGGGGGGGGTCGGCGAGCAGTACTTC.

CDR3 DNA sequence: TGTGCCAGTAGTTCCCGGACAGGGGCGCAGTATTTT. Encoded protein: CASSSRTGAQYF. The chain has TRBV19 and TRBJ2-3; 9 nucleotides line up with TRBD1. This CDR3 is built from 12 residues. Germline V gene data show CDR1 as LNHDA and CDR2 as SQIVND (reference sequence). The trim removed 5 bases at V and 10 bases at J, leaving 4 bases unmatched.

CDR3 DNA sequence: TGCGCCAGCAGCCTTCGGGACAGGTCCTACGAGCAGTACTTC. Amino acids: CASSLRDRSYEQYF. The gene calls are TRBV5-1 and TRBJ2-7; 8 bases match TRBD1. The CDR3 covers 14 residues. Germline V lookup: CDR1 SGHRS, CDR2 YFSETQ. Trimming cost V 4 bases and J 1 base; bases outside gene matches: 4.

The V call is TRBV18, the J call TRBJ2-5; 9 nucleotides align to TRBD1. V shed 3 bases and J 3 bases; nucleotides not matched to a gene: 5. There are 15 residues in the CDR3. Germline CDR1 and CDR2: KGHSH and LQKENI. CDR3 nucleotide sequence: TGTGCCAGCTCACCCCCGACAGGGGGTGAAGAGACCCAGTACTTC. Its translation is CASSPPTGGEETQYF.

The chain combines TRBV6-5 with TRBJ1-5, with 7 bases that match TRBD1. Germline V gene data show CDR1 as MNHEY and CDR2 as SVGAGI. The V gene end was trimmed by 2 bases and the J gene end by 7 bases; junction bases not matched to a gene: 5. This CDR3 contains 14 residues. This CDR3 reads CASSYGQGVQPQHF. Here the CDR3 DNA reads TGTGCCAGCAGTTACGGGCAGGGGGTACAGCCCCAGCATTTT.

This clone occurred once. The chain links TRBV10-3 to TRBJ2-5; TRBD1 aligns across 10 bases. Unmatched junction bases numbered 3, after V lost 0 bases and J lost 5 bases. Germline values: CDR1 ENHRY, CDR2 SYGVKD. The length of the CDR3 is 15 residues. The CDR3 nucleotides read TGTGCCATCAGTGAGTCGGGACAGGGGTACGAGACCCAGTACTTC. Residues: CAISESGQGYETQYF.

This clone has just one count. The chain joins TRBV30 to TRBJ1-4; 8 bases map to TRBD1. CDR3 length equals 16 residues. Germline trimming cut 2 bases from V and 5 bases from J; bases unmatched to any gene: 10. Germline V gene lookup returns CDR1 GTSNPN and CDR2 SVGIG (reference sequence). The CDR3 nucleotides read TGTGCCTGGAGTTTACCCGGGACAGGAGGAAATGAAAAACTGTTTTTT. This gives the protein CAWSLPGTGGNEKLFF.

This chain connects TRBV19 to TRBJ1-1, with a tentative D call TRBD1 (6 bases). Germline CDR1 reads LNHDA; CDR2 reads SQIVND (reference sequence). V was pared by 0 bases and J by 4 bases, with 12 bases between. There are 15 residues in the CDR3. CDR3 region: CASSIEGGGGTEAFF. DNA for the CDR3: TGTGCCAGTAGTATAGAAGGGGGGGGAGGCACTGAAGCTTTCTTT.

This clone was seen only a few times. The chain links TRBV10-3 to TRBJ1-1; tentatively, D is TRBD1 (5 bases). The CDR3 sequence is 13 residues long. Germline lookup yields CDR1 ENHRY and CDR2 SYGVKD. V was shortened by 11 bases and J by 8 bases, with 21 bases between the two germline ends. In DNA form, the CDR3 reads TGTGCCTCGAGCACAGGAGATCTGATCGAAGCTTTCTTT. This sequence encodes CASSTGDLIEAFF.

This clone has just a few counts. The chain combines TRBV5-4 with TRBJ1-4, with 7 bases matching TRBD1. Germline values: CDR1 SGHNT, CDR2 YYREEE (reference sequence). The CDR3 loop spans 18 amino acids. The V gene end was trimmed by 4 bases and the J gene end by 0 bases; junction bases not matched to a gene: 12. The chain's CDR3 is CASSPFTGDTSTNEKLFF. The CDR3 DNA is TGTGCCAGCAGCCCCTTTACAGGGGACACTTCAACTAATGAAAAACTGTTTTTT.

The chain combines TRBV6-5 with TRBJ2-7; 10 bases map to TRBD2. The junction had 5 bases not matched to a gene; V was cut back by 2 bases and J by 1 base. Germline V gene lookup returns CDR1 MNHEY and CDR2 SVGAGI. The CDR3 consists of 16 residues. CDR3 protein: CASSYGYSGGSYEQYF. The CDR3 bases are TGTGCCAGCAGTTACGGATATAGCGGGGGGTCCTACGAGCAGTACTTC.

The CDR3 loop is CASRDRLLSYGYTF. The CDR3 nucleotides are TGTGCCAGCAGAGACCGTCTACTATCTTATGGCTACACCTTC. The chain recombines TRBV2 with TRBJ1-2; D unresolved. This CDR3 region has 14 residues. CDR1 and CDR2 from the germline V gene are SNHLY and FYNNEI. The V gene lost 6 bases and the J gene lost 5 bases, with 16 bases spanning the gap.

The chain links TRBV5-5 to TRBJ2-1; D unresolved. This CDR3 comprises 15 residues. Deletions cut 0 bases from V and 0 bases from J, with 7 bases between. Germline V gene lookup returns CDR1 SGHKS and CDR2 YYEKEE (reference sequence). CDR3 in amino acids: CASSLGSVSYNEQFF. For the CDR3, the DNA is TGTGCCAGCAGCTTGGGTTCAGTCTCCTACAATGAGCAGTTCTTC. Drawing the rest from reference TRBV5-5 and TRBJ2-1, the complete variable domain is DAGVTQSPTHLIKTRGQQVTLRCSPISGHKSVSWYQQVLGQGPQFIFQYYEKEERGRGNFPDRFSARQFPNYSSELNVNALLLGDSALYLCASSLGSVSYNEQFFGPGTRLTVL.